The clone carrying this T cell receptor beta chain came up a few times. Its antigen is still unknown. The trim removed 2 bases at V and 5 bases at J, leaving 6 bases unmatched. CDR1 and CDR2 from the germline V gene are DFQATT and SNEGSKA (reference sequence). The CDR3 totals 14 residues. TCRdb re-analysed the RT-PCR reads in MiXCR, keeping a single row per CDR3 protein. The profile shows 550,000 to 800,000 distinct CDR3 sequences, less than 20% of them singletons. The data belong to a study of response to subunit inactivated influenza vaccine. Study findings and constraints: The authors offered the suggestion that each seasonal influenza vaccination recruits few new T cells.

V and J are TRBV20-1 and TRBJ2-4, with TRBD2 identical over 7 bases. The specimen was PBMCs from blood, collected 12 days after vaccination. This sequence originates from a middle-aged man who received an inactivated influenza vaccine. The CDR3 reads CSARLGGSQNIQYF. CDR3 nucleotides: TGCAGTGCTAGATTGGGCGGGAGCCAAAACATTCAGTACTTC.